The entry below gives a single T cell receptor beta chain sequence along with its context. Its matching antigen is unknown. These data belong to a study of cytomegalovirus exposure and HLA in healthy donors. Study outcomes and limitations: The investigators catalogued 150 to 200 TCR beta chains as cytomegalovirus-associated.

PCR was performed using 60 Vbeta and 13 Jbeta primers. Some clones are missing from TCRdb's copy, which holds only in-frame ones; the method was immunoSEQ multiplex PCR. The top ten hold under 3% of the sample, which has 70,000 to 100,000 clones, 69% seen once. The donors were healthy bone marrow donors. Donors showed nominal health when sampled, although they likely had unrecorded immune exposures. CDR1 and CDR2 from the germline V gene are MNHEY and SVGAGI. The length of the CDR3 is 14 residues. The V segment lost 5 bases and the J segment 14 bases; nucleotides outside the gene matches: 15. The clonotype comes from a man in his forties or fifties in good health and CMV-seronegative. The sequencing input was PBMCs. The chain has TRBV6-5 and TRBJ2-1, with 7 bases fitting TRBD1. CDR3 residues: CASSRGQDIKLKFF. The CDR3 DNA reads TGTGCCAGCAGTCGTGGACAGGACATAAAGCTAAAGTTCTTC.